Reported below is one TCR beta chain. Produced via immunoSEQ multiplex PCR; TCRdb's table is partial and in-frame only. The table includes fewer than 200,000 clones, around 94% detected once. The source of the sample is a study of T cell responses to AZD1222 COVID-19 vaccine. The material sequenced was peripheral blood, taken 28 days after the second AZD1222 dose. This clonotype was sampled from an adult who received the AZD1222 COVID-19 vaccine.

As DNA, the CDR3 is TGTGCCAGCAGTCCCGCGGTGTGGCAAGCTTTCTTT. Translated, it gives CASSPAVWQAFF. V gene TRBV28 combines with J gene TRBJ1-1; the D is unclear. This CDR3 is 12 amino acids long. V lost 5 bases, J lost 9 bases, and 13 bases lay in between. Germline V gives CDR1 MDHEN, CDR2 SYDVKM.